These 24 T cell receptor beta chains share one sample of origin, sequenced in a study of identical twins. TCRdb redid the calling of the 5' RACE reads with MiXCR, one entry per CDR3 protein. The data hold some 590,000 distinct CDR3 sequences, with around a tenth observed a single time. The sample was also reused in another study, on yellow fever vaccine responses in identical twins.

Sequencing was done on a sample of PBMCs. The source is a young woman in good health.

This clonotype was detected only a few times. This chain joins TRBV29-1 and TRBJ2-1; TRBD1 matches 7 bases. The V gene end was trimmed by 2 bases and the J gene end by 0 bases; junction bases not matched to a gene: 7. Per the germline V gene, CDR1 is SQVTM and CDR2 is ANQGSEA. This CDR3 is 16 amino acids long. The CDR3 reads CSVEPRTGSSYNEQFF. The CDR3 nucleotides are TGCAGCGTTGAACCACGGACAGGCAGCTCCTACAATGAGCAGTTCTTC.

The chain carries TRBV6-1 and TRBJ1-1; TRBD1 is a possible D gene (5 bases). V was pared by 8 bases and J by 2 bases, with 18 bases between. CDR1 and CDR2 (germline): MNHNS, SASEGT. The CDR3 contains 15 residues. The CDR3 sequence: CASLLGVVVNTEAFF. CDR3 nucleotides: TGTGCCAGCCTCCTAGGGGTAGTCGTAAACACTGAAGCTTTCTTT.

This clonotype was picked up many times. V and J are TRBV7-2 and TRBJ2-1, with D uncertain. This CDR3 is 12 amino acids long. Trimming removed 4 bases from V and 8 bases from J, with 9 bases in between. Germline CDR1 is SGHTA and CDR2 is FQGNSA. Written as DNA, the CDR3 is TGTGCCAGCAGCTACTGGATGGATGAGCAGTTCTTC. It is translated as CASSYWMDEQFF.

V gene TRBV5-1 combines with J gene TRBJ2-1; D is tentatively TRBD1 or TRBD2 (7 bases each). The germline V gene has CDR1 SGHRS and CDR2 YFSETQ. CDR3 length: 17 residues. The V end lost 0 bases, the J end lost 2 bases, and 15 bases lay between the germline ends. CDR3 protein: CASSLARGGQTYNEQFF. In DNA, the CDR3 is TGCGCCAGCAGCTTGGCTAGGGGGGGACAGACCTACAATGAGCAGTTCTTC.

This clonotype appeared once. V and J are TRBV7-2 and TRBJ2-7, with D maybe TRBD1 (5 bases). V lost 5 bases and J 2 bases, leaving 10 bases between the germline ends. Per the germline V gene, CDR1 is SGHTA and CDR2 is FQGNSA. The CDR3 length is 13 residues. The chain's CDR3 is CASSPTDTYEQYF. The CDR3 nucleotides read TGTGCCAGCAGCCCGACAGATACCTACGAGCAGTACTTC.

This clonotype was counted ten times or more. The J gene is TRBJ2-3, the V gene TRBV7-2; D gene ambiguous. V lost 5 bases to trimming and J lost 3 bases, with 9 bases between them. Germline CDR1 SGHTA, CDR2 FQGNSA. The length of the CDR3 is 13 residues. The CDR3 DNA follows: TGTGCCAGCAGCCCTTACTCGACAGATACGCAGTATTTT. Protein: CASSPYSTDTQYF.

This clonotype was found many times. The chain employs TRBV15 and TRBJ2-3, with a possible D match to TRBD1 (5 bases). V lost 1 base and J 0 bases, leaving 11 bases between the germline ends. Germline CDR1 is LNHNV and CDR2 is YYDKDF (reference sequence). The CDR3 extends over 16 amino acids. CDR3 coding DNA: TGTGCCACCAGCAGAGGGGCAGGGTTGAGCACAGATACGCAGTATTTT. It specifies CATSRGAGLSTDTQYF.

This clonotype was seen repeatedly, ten times or more. This chain connects TRBV29-1 to TRBJ2-3; D is uncertain. CDR3 length: 11 residues. Trimming removed 5 bases at V and 5 bases at J, with 8 bases between. Germline CDR1 SQVTM, CDR2 ANQGSEA. CDR3 in DNA: TGCAGCGTTCGGTGGCAAGATACGCAGTATTTT. Translated, it gives CSVRWQDTQYF.

The V call is TRBV29-1, the J call TRBJ1-1; TRBD1 matches at 9 bases. CDR3 length: 14 residues. CDR1 is SQVTM, CDR2 ANQGSEA, per germline. V lost 0 bases and J lost 11; bases outside the gene matches: 10. DNA of the CDR3: TGCAGCGTTGAAGATCTAGGGACAGGGTTACGGGCTTTCTTT. It codes for CSVEDLGTGLRAFF.

This clonotype was recorded many times. The V call is TRBV20-1, the J call TRBJ2-2; weak D call: TRBD1 (6 bases). Trimming removed 1 base from V and 6 bases from J, with 18 bases in between. Germline V CDR1 and CDR2: DFQATT, SNEGSKA (reference sequence). CDR3 size: 16 residues. This chain's CDR3 is CSARVGAPLAAGELFF. CDR3 coding DNA: TGCAGTGCTAGAGTGGGGGCACCCCTCGCCGCCGGGGAGCTGTTTTTT.

CDR3 DNA: TGTGCCAGCAGCTCCTATTCCGGGACTAGCGGGAGCGGGGCCTACAATGAGCAGTTCTTC. Protein product: CASSSYSGTSGSGAYNEQFF. The chain links TRBV6-2 or TRBV6-3 to TRBJ2-1; TRBD2 matches at 14 bases. V lost 6 bases and J lost 2; bases outside the gene matches: 15. The CDR3 runs 20 residues. Germline V CDR1 and CDR2: MNHEY, SVGEGT.

The sample holds many counts of this clonotype. The gene calls are TRBV24-1 and TRBJ1-1; D is perhaps TRBD1 (5 bases). V gave up 3 bases and J gave up 6 bases, with 13 bases separating them. The CDR3 covers 14 residues. Germline-derived CDR1 and CDR2 are KGHDR and SFDVKD. This CDR3 is CATSDRGVNAEAFF. In DNA, the CDR3 is TGTGCCACCAGTGATCGGGGGGTAAACGCTGAAGCTTTCTTT.

With respect to this clonotype: The junction departs from germline at one end; a sequencing error may be responsible. The chain carries TRBV12-3 or TRBV12-4 and TRBJ2-1, with 9 bases identical to TRBD2. The CDR3 contains 13 residues. CDR3 DNA: TGTGCCAGCAGTTTAGCGCTTAGGACTAGCGCTGTATTC. Protein product: CASSLALRTSAVF.

Comment on this clonotype: This could be a read error, since a much larger clone is one nucleotide away. J is TRBJ1-3 and V is TRBV6-5; TRBD1 is a possible D gene (5 bases). Germline CDR1 MNHEY, CDR2 SVGAGI. The length of the CDR3 is 14 residues. CDR3 nucleotide sequence: TGTGCCAGCAGTTGGGACCTCTCTGGAAACGCCATATATTTT. Translated: CASSWDLSGNAIYF.

This clonotype showed up many times. The J gene is TRBJ1-3, the V gene TRBV27; TRBD1 might be the D (5 bases). The CDR3 runs 15 residues. Germline CDR1 is MNHEY and CDR2 is SMNVEV (reference sequence). V shed 4 bases and J shed 0 bases, with 10 bases lying between them. The CDR3 bases are TGTGCCAGCAGTTGGGACGGCTACTCTGGAAACACCATATATTTT. Translated: CASSWDGYSGNTIYF.

There are a few counts of this clonotype. The chain has TRBV7-2 and TRBJ1-4; 7 bases agree with TRBD1. This CDR3 has 15 amino acids. Germline lookup yields CDR1 SGHTA and CDR2 FQGNSA. With 5 bases clipped from V and 7 bases from J, the junction kept 10 bases outside the gene matches. The CDR3 DNA sequence: TGTGCCAGCAGCCTAAGGGGGCGGGGGAGTGAAAAACTGTTTTTT. Translated: CASSLRGRGSEKLFF.

The chain joins TRBV14 to TRBJ2-1, with 8 bases aligning to TRBD2. The CDR3 spans 20 residues. J lost 0 bases, V lost 0 bases, and 13 bases had no gene match. Per the germline V gene, CDR1 is SGHDN and CDR2 is FVKESK. The CDR3 sequence: CASSQDFTGGAPSSYNEQFF. In DNA, the CDR3 is TGTGCCAGCAGCCAAGATTTTACGGGGGGGGCGCCCTCCTCCTACAATGAGCAGTTCTTC.

In this sample, this clonotype turned up a few times. The chain employs TRBV4-2 and TRBJ2-1; D is uncertain. Trimming cost V 2 bases and J 5 bases, with 13 bases left between them. Germline CDR1 reads LGHNA; CDR2 reads YNFKEQ. The CDR3 is 15 residues long. The CDR3 coding sequence is TGTGCCAGCAGCCAATATTCCGCCTCAAACAATGAGCAGTTCTTC. As protein: CASSQYSASNNEQFF.

The sample holds many counts of this clonotype. The chain has TRBV6-5 and TRBJ2-5, with D possibly TRBD2 on 6 matching bases. This CDR3 is 14 amino acids long. Germline V gives CDR1 MNHEY, CDR2 SVGAGI. The germline V and J ends were trimmed by 8 bases and 4 bases, with 17 bases remaining between them. In nucleotides, the CDR3 is TGTGCCAGCCGCCTAGCCCTGGGGGGAGAGACCCAGTACTTC. Translated, it gives CASRLALGGETQYF.

This sequence joins TRBV13 and TRBJ2-7, with TRBD2 as a possible D gene (5 bases). V lost 6 bases and J 5 bases, leaving 20 bases between the germline ends. The V gene's germline CDR1 is PRHDT and CDR2 FYEKMQ (reference sequence). This CDR3 has 15 residues. The CDR3 sequence is CASRGQRQPDHEQYF. CDR3 coding DNA: TGTGCCAGCAGGGGCCAGCGGCAACCGGATCACGAGCAGTACTTC. Looking up the rest from reference TRBV13 and TRBJ2-7 gives the full variable domain: AAGVIQSPRHLIKEKRETATLKCYPIPRHDTVYWYQQGPGQDPQFLISFYEKMQSDKGSIPDRFSAQQFSDYHSELNMSSLELGDSALYFCASRGQRQPDHEQYFGPGTRLTVT.

This clonotype was seen more than once but under ten times. The rearrangement links TRBV24-1 to TRBJ2-3; 8 bases match TRBD1. This CDR3 spans 15 amino acids. From germline, CDR1 is KGHDR and CDR2 SFDVKD. Trimming took 4 bases from V and 2 from J; bases not matched to a gene: 4. In DNA form, the CDR3 reads TGTGCCACCAGTGAGGGACAGGCCTACACAGATACGCAGTATTTT. Residues: CATSEGQAYTDTQYF.

This clonotype was observed many times. CDR3 DNA: TGTGCCAGCAGCATAGGCGGGGGCAACACCTACGAGCAGTACTTC. Translation: CASSIGGGNTYEQYF. The rearrangement uses TRBV11-2 and TRBJ2-7; possible D gene TRBD2, 7 bases. Trimming pared 5 bases from V and 2 bases from J, leaving 16 bases between. Germline CDR1 is SGHAT and CDR2 is FQNNGV. The CDR3 runs 15 residues.

This clonotype occurred a few times. This rearrangement joins TRBV15 to TRBJ1-5; TRBD1 is a possible D gene (6 bases). Germline assignment: CDR1 LNHNV and CDR2 YYDKDF (reference sequence). This CDR3 has 14 residues. Trimming took off 5 bases at V and 4 bases at J, with 12 bases between the two ends. The CDR3 coding sequence is TGTGCCACCAGCCTTACTCAGGGGAATCAGCCCCAGCATTTT. Amino acids: CATSLTQGNQPQHF.

Many counts were recorded for this clonotype. The chain employs TRBV12-3 or TRBV12-4 and TRBJ2-2; 7 nucleotides line up with TRBD1. The V and J ends lost 10 bases and 4 bases, in that order; junction bases with no gene match: 12. CDR3 length: 15 residues. The CDR3 loop reads CATNRGGAGTGELFF. The CDR3 DNA reads as TGTGCCACCAACCGAGGGGGCGCGGGCACCGGGGAGCTGTTTTTT.